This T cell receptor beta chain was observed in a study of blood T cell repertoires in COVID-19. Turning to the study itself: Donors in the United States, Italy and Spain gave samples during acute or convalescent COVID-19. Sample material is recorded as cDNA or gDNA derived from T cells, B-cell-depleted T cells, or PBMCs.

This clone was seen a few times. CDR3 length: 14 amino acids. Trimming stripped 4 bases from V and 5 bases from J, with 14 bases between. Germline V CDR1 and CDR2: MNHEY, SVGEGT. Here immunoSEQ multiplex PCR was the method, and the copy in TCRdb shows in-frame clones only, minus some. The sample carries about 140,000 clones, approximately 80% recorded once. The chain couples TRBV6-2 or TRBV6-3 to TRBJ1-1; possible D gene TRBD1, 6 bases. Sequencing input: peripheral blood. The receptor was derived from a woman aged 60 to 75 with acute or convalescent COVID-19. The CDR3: CASSLRGGGTEAFF. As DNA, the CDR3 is TGTGCCAGCAGTTTGAGAGGGGGGGGGACTGAAGCTTTCTTT.